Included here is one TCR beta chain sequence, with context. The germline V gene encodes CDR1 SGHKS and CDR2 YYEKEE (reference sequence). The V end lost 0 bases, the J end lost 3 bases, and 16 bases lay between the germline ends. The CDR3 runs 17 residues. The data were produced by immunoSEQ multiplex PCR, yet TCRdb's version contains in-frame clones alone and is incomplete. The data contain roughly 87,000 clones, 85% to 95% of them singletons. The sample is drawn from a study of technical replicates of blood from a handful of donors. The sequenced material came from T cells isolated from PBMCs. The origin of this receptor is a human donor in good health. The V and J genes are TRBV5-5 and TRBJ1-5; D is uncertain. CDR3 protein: CASSLALSDTFNQPQHF. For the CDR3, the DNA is TGTGCCAGCAGCTTGGCTCTTAGCGACACCTTCAATCAGCCCCAGCATTTT.